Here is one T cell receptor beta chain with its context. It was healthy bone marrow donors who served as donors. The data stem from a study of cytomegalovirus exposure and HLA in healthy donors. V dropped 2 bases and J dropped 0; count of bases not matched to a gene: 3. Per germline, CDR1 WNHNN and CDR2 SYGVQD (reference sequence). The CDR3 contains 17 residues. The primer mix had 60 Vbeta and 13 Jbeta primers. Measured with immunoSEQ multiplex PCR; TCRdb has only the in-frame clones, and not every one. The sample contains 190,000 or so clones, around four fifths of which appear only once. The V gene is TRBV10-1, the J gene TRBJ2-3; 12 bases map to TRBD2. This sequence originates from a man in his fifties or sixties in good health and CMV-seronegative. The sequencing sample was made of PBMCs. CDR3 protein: CASSELAGGPSTDTQYF. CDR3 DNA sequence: TGCGCCAGCAGTGAGCTAGCGGGGGGGCCTAGCACAGATACGCAGTATTTT.